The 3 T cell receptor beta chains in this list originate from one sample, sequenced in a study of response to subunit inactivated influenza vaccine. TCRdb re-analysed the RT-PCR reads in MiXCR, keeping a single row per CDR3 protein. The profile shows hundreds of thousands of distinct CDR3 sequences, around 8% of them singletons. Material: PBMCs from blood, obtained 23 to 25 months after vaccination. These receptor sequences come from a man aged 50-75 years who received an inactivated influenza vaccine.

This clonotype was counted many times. The CDR3 region is CASSLVGEREQYF. CDR3 DNA: TGCGCCAGCAGCTTGGTTGGTGAGCGCGAGCAGTACTTC. This chain uses TRBV5-1 with TRBJ2-7; D uncertain. The CDR3 is 13 amino acids. Deletions cut 0 bases from V and 6 bases from J, with 10 bases between. Germline CDR1 reads SGHRS; CDR2 reads YFSETQ.

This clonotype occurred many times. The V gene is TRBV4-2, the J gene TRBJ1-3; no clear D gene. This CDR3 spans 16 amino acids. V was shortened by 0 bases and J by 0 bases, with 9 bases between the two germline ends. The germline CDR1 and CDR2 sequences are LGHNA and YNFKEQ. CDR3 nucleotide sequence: TGTGCCAGCAGCCAAGAGGTGGGAAACTCTGGAAACACCATATATTTT. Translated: CASSQEVGNSGNTIYF.

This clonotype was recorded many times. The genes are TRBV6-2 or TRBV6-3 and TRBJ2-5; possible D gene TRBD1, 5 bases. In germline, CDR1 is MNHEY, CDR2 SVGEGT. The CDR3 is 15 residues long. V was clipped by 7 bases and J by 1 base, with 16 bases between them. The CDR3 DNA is TGTGCCAGCAAACAAAGACAGAGAATCCAAGAGACCCAGTACTTC. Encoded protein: CASKQRQRIQETQYF.